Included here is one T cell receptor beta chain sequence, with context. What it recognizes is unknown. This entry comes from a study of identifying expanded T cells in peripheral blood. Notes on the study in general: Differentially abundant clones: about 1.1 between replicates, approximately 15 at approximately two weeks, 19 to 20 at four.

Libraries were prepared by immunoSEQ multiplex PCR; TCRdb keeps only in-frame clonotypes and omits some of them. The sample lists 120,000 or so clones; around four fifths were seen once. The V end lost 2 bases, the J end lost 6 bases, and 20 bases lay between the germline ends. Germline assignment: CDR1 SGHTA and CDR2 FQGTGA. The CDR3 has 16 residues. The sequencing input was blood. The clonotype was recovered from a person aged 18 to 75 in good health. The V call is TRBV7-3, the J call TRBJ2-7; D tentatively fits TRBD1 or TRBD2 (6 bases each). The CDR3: CASSLPGETGKSEQYF. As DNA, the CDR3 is TGTGCCAGCAGCTTACCGGGAGAAACAGGGAAATCCGAGCAGTACTTC. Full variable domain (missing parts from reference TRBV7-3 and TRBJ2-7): GAGVSQTPSNKVTEKGKYVELRCDPISGHTALYWYRQSLGQGPEFLIYFQGTGAADDSGLPNDRFFAVRPEGSVSTLKIQRTERGDSAVYLCASSLPGETGKSEQYFGPGTRLTVT.